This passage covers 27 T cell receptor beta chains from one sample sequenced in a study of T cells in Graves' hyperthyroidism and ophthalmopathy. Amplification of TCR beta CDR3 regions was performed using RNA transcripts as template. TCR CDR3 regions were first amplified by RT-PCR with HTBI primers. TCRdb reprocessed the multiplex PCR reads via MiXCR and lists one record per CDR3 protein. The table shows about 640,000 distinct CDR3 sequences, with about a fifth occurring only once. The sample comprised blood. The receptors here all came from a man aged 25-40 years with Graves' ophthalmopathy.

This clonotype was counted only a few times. CDR3 bases: TGCAGCGTTGCGAGCGGGAGTCGGACAGATACGCAGTATTTT. Translating gives CSVASGSRTDTQYF. This chain uses TRBV29-1 with TRBJ2-3; 8 nucleotides align to TRBD2. The trim removed 4 bases at V and 3 bases at J, leaving 6 bases unmatched. The germline V gene encodes CDR1 SQVTM and CDR2 ANQGSEA. The CDR3 spans 14 residues.

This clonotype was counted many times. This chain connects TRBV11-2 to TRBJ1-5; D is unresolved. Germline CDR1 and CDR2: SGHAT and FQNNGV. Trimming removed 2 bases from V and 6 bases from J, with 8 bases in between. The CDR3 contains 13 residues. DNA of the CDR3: TGTGCCAGCAGCTTATATCAAGCTCAGCCCCAGCATTTT. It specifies CASSLYQAQPQHF.

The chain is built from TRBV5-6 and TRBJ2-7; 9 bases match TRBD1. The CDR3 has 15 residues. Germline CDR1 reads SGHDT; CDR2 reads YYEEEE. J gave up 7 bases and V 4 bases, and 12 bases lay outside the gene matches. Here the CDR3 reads CASSAWDREAGEQYF. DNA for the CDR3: TGTGCCAGCAGCGCGTGGGACAGGGAGGCGGGGGAGCAGTACTTC.

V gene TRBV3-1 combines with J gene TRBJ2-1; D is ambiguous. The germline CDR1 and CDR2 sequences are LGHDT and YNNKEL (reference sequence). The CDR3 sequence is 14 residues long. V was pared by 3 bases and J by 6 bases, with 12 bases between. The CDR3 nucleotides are TGTGCCAGCAGCCACCGAGGAACTTTCAATGAGCAGTTCTTC. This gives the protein CASSHRGTFNEQFF.

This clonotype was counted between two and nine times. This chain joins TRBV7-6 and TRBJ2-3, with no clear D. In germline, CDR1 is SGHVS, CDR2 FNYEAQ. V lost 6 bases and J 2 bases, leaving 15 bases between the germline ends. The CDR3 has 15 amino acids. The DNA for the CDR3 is TGTGCCAGCAGTCTCAGTTCTAGATACACAGATACGCAGTATTTT. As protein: CASSLSSRYTDTQYF.

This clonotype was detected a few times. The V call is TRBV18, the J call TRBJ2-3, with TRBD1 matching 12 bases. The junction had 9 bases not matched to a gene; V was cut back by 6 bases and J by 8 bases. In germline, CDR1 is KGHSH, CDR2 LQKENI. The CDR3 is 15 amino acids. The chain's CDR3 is CASSPGTGGGGTQYF. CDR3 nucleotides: TGTGCCAGCTCCCCCGGGACAGGGGGCGGCGGTACGCAGTATTTT.

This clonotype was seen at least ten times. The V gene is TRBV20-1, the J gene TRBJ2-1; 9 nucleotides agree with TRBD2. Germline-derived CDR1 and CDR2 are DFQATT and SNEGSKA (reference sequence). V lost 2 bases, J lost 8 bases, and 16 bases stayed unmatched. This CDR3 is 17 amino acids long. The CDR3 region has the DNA TGCAGTGCTAGAAACGAGCGGGAGGCCCCCTATGGCGATGAGCAGTTCTTC. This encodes CSARNEREAPYGDEQFF.

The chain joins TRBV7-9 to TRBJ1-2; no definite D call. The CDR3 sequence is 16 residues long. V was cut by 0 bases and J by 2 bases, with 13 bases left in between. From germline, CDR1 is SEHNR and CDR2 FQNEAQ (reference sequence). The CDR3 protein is CASSLAMAETNYGYTF. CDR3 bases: TGTGCCAGCAGCTTAGCTATGGCCGAGACGAACTATGGCTACACCTTC.

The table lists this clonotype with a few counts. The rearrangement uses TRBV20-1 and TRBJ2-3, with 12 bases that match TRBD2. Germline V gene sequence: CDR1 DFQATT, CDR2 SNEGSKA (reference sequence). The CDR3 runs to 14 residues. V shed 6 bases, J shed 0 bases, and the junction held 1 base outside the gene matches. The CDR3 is CSAGLAGSTDTQYF. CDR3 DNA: TGCAGTGCCGGACTAGCGGGGAGCACAGATACGCAGTATTTT.

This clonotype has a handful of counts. CDR3 protein: CASSLTIKTEAFF. The CDR3 nucleotides read TGTGCCAGCAGCTTAACCATCAAGACTGAAGCTTTCTTT. The chain combines TRBV7-2 with TRBJ1-1; D not resolved. In germline, CDR1 is SGHTA, CDR2 FQGNSA. The germline V and J ends were trimmed by 2 bases and 5 bases, with 9 bases remaining between them. The CDR3 is made up of 13 amino acids.

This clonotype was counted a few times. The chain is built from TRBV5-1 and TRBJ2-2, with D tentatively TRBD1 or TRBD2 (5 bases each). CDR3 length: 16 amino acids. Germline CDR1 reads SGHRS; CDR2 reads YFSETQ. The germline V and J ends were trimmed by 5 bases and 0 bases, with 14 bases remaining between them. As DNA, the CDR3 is TGCGCCAGCAGTTCCCCAGGGAGTCCGAACACCGGGGAGCTGTTTTTT. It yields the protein CASSSPGSPNTGELFF.

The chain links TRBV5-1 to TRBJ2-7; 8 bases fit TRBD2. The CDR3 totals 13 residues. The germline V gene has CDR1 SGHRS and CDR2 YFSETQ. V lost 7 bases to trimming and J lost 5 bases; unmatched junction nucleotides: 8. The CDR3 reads CASASGGAHEQYF. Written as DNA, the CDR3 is TGCGCCAGCGCCTCGGGGGGGGCTCACGAGCAGTACTTC.

This CDR3 reads CASSQDASRQETQYF. The DNA of the CDR3 is TGCGCCAGCAGCCAAGACGCGAGCAGACAAGAGACCCAGTACTTC. The rearrangement joins TRBV4-3 to TRBJ2-5; no clear D. CDR3 length: 15 residues. Germline V lookup: CDR1 LGHNA, CDR2 YSLEER. V was cut by 0 bases and J by 2 bases, with 10 bases left in between.

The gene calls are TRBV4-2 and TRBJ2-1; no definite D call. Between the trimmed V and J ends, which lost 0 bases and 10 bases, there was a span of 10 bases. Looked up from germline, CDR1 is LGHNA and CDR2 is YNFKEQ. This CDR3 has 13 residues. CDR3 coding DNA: TGTGCCAGCAGCCAAGATGCGCGCCGGGAGCAGTTCTTC. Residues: CASSQDARREQFF.

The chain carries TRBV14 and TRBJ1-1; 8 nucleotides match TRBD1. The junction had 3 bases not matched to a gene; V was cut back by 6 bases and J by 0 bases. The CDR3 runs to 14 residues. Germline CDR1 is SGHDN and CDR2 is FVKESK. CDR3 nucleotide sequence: TGTGCCAGCAGAGAGGACAGGGTGAACACTGAAGCTTTCTTT. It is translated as CASREDRVNTEAFF.

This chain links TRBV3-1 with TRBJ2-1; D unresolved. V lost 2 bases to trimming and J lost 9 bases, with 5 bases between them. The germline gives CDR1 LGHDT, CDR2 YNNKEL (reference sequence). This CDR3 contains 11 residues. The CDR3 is CASSQLFEQFF. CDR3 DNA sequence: TGTGCCAGCAGCCAATTATTTGAGCAGTTCTTC.

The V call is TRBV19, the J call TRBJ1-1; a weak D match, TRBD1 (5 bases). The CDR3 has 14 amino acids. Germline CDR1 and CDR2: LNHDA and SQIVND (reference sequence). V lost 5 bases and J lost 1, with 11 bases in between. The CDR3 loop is CASSVGRGNTEAFF. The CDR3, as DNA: TGTGCCAGTAGTGTGGGAAGGGGGAACACTGAAGCTTTCTTT.

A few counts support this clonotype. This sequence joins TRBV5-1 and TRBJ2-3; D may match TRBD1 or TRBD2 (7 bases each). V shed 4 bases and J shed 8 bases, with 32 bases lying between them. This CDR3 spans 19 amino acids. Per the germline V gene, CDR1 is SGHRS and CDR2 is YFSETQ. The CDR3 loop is CASSPRQGIKTGGIVTQYF. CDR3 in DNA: TGCGCCAGCAGCCCTCGACAGGGCATCAAGACGGGAGGAATTGTTACGCAGTATTTT.

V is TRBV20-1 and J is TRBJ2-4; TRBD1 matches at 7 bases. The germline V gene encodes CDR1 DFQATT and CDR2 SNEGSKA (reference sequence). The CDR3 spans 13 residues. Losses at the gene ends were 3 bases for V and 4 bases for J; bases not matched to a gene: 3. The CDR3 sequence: CSARTGNKNIQYF. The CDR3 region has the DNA TGCAGTGCTAGGACAGGGAATAAAAACATTCAGTACTTC.

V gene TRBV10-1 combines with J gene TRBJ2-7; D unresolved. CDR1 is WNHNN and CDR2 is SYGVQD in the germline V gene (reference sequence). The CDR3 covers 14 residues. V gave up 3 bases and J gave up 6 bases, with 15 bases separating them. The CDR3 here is CASSDNRKLGEQYF. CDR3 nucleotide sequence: TGCGCCAGCAGTGATAACCGCAAGCTTGGCGAGCAGTACTTC.

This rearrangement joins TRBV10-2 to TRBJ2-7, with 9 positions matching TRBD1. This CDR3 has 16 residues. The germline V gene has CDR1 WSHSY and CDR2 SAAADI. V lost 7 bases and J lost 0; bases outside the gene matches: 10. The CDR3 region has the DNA TGCGCCAGCATGATGACAGGGGGTTTTAGCTCCTACGAGCAGTACTTC. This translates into CASMMTGGFSSYEQYF.

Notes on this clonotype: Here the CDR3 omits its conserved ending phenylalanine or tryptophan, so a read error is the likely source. The chain's CDR3 is CASSLEDRNSYEQYS. As DNA, the CDR3 is TGTGCCAGCAGCTTAGAAGACAGGAACTCCTACGAGCAGTACTCC. The chain combines TRBV7-6 with TRBJ2-7, with D maybe TRBD1 (6 bases). Germline V lookup: CDR1 SGHVS, CDR2 FNYEAQ. V was cut by 1 base and J by 0 bases, with 10 bases left in between. The CDR3 extends over 15 amino acids.

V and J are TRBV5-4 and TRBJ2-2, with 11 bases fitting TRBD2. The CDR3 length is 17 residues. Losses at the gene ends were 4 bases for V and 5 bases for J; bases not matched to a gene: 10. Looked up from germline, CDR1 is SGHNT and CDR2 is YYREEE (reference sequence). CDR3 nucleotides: TGTGCCAGCAGCGGGTTCACTAGCGGGAGCCGAACCGGGGAGCTGTTTTTT. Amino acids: CASSGFTSGSRTGELFF.

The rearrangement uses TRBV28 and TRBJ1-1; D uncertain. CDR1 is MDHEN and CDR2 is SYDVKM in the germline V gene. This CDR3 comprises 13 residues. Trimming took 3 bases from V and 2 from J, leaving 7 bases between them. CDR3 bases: TGTGCCAGCAGTTTCTCCGATAACACTGAAGCTTTCTTT. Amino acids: CASSFSDNTEAFF.

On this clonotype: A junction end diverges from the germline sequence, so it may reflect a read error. CDR3 loop: CASSMGLRTNGQFF. CDR3 DNA sequence: TGCGCCAGCAGTATGGGTTTAAGGACTAATGGGCAGTTCTTC. The chain uses TRBV4-3 and TRBJ2-1; D perhaps matches TRBD2 (6 bases). This CDR3 has 14 amino acids. Per the germline V gene, CDR1 is LGHNA and CDR2 is YSLEER.

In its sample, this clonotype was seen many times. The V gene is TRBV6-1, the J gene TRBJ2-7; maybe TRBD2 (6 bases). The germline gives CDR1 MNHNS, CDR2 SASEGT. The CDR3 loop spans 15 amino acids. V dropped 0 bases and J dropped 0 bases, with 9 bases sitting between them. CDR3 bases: TGTGCCAGCAGTGAAGCTGGGGGGAGCTCCTACGAGCAGTACTTC. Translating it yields CASSEAGGSSYEQYF.

Here the CDR3 reads CAWSSGIAKNIQYF. DNA for the CDR3: TGTGCCTGGAGTTCGGGGATCGCCAAAAACATTCAGTACTTC. This chain uses TRBV30 with TRBJ2-4, with a possible D match to TRBD2 (5 bases). The germline V gene has CDR1 GTSNPN and CDR2 SVGIG (reference sequence). Trimming shortened V by 2 bases and J by 1 base, and 9 bases separated the two germline ends. The CDR3 covers 14 residues.